Below, 5 T cell receptor beta chains from the same sample are listed, as sequenced in a study of persistence of HIV-infected CD4 T cells (dated by TCRdb to the early 2020s). No antigen is known for these receptors. The sample's treatment or condition label, in plain terms: suppressive antiretroviral therapy. Lysates of CMV-infected fibroblasts were used at 10 ug/mL for cell stimulation. Nonresponding CD40L-negative CD69-negative CD45RO-high memory CD4+ T cells were sorted as memory populations depleted of antigen-responding cells. The immunoSEQ hsTCRB assay version 4, run in survey mode, was used to sequence TCRbeta repertoires from genomic DNA. TCRdb took this table from immuneACCESS and kept in-frame rearrangements with V and J called. Such tables lack part of the clones; where checked against another copy, unresolved V genes explain under half of the gap, and the rest is unexplained. The sample table records more than 30,000 clones; around 80% of these occur just once. The top ten clones comprise nearly 6.5% of the sample.

The sequenced sample was CD4+ T cells sorted from PBMCs after roughly 18-hour stimulation, obtained from a patient who received antiretroviral therapy. Explained via the paper, the cell subset or site label denotes: CD40L-CD69- CD45RO-high memory CD4 T cells not responding to CMV lysate. The receptors stem from an adult woman with HIV who was CMV-seropositive.

This rearrangement joins TRBV6-5 to TRBJ2-1; tentative D call: TRBD1 (6 bases). The germline V gene has CDR1 MNHEY and CDR2 SVGAGI. Trimming shortened V by 4 bases and J by 9 bases, and 16 bases separated the two germline ends. This CDR3 is 14 amino acids long. The CDR3, as DNA: TGTGCCAGCAGTTCACAGGGTCCTGGGGGTGAGCAGTTCTTC. It codes for CASSSQGPGGEQFF.

The chain is built from TRBV19 and TRBJ2-7, with TRBD1 matching over 10 bases. The germline gives CDR1 LNHDA, CDR2 SQIVND (reference sequence). V trimming: 4 bases; J trimming: 6 bases; junction bases outside the gene matches: 9. CDR3 length equals 15 residues. Here the CDR3 DNA reads TGTGCCAGTAGTACCTCCGGGACAGGGGTGCTCGAGCAGTACTTC. Protein: CASSTSGTGVLEQYF.

The chain links TRBV6-2 or TRBV6-3 to TRBJ2-2; D is perhaps TRBD1 (5 bases). Between the trimmed V and J ends, which lost 2 bases and 13 bases, there was a span of 17 bases. Germline loops: CDR1 MNHEY, CDR2 SVGEGT. The CDR3 covers 14 residues. The chain's CDR3 is CASSYQGLSVRLFF. The DNA of the CDR3 is TGTGCCAGCAGTTACCAGGGCCTCTCGGTTCGGCTGTTTTTT.

The rearrangement joins TRBV27 to TRBJ2-1; 10 positions match TRBD1. V was pared by 7 bases and J by 5 bases, with 11 bases of the junction left unmatched. The CDR3 extends over 16 amino acids. From germline, CDR1 is MNHEY and CDR2 SMNVEV (reference sequence). The CDR3 nucleotides read TGTGCCAGCACCTGGGCGGGACAGGGGACTAACAATGAGCAGTTCTTC. Encoded protein: CASTWAGQGTNNEQFF.

This sequence joins TRBV28 and TRBJ1-1; TRBD1 matches at 9 bases. Germline V gene lookup returns CDR1 MDHEN and CDR2 SYDVKM. This CDR3 has 15 amino acids. J lost 5 bases, V lost 9 bases, and 13 bases had no gene match. The CDR3: CASVTGGRRRTEAFF. As DNA, the CDR3 is TGTGCCAGTGTGACAGGGGGTCGCCGGAGGACTGAAGCTTTCTTT.